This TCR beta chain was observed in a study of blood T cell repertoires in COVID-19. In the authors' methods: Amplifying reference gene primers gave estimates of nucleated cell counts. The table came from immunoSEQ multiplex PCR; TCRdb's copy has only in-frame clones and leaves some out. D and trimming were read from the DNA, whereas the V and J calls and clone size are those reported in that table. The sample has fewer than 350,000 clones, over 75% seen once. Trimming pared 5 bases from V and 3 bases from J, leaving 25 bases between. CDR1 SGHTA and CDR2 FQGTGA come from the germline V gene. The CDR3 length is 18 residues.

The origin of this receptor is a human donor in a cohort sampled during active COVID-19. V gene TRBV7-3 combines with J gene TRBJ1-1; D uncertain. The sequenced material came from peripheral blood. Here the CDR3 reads CASSPIEMRDLSDTEAFF. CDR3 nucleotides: TGTGCCAGCAGCCCTATCGAGATGCGGGATCTTTCGGACACTGAAGCTTTCTTT. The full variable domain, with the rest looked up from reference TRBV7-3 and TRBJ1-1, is GAGVSQTPSNKVTEKGKYVELRCDPISGHTALYWYRQSLGQGPEFLIYFQGTGAADDSGLPNDRFFAVRPEGSVSTLKIQRTERGDSAVYLCASSPIEMRDLSDTEAFFGQGTRLTVV.